These 20 T cell receptor beta chains originate from one sample sequenced in a study of cytomegalovirus exposure and HLA in healthy donors. The PCR contained 60 Vbeta and 13 Jbeta primers. Sequencing was performed with immunoSEQ multiplex PCR; in TCRdb, only in-frame clones are kept and a portion is missing. This table holds approximately 150,000 clones, about three quarters found once. Input material: PBMCs. Every receptor here comes from a woman between 25 and 40 years old in good health and CMV-seronegative.

This clone was observed a handful of times. The junction departs from the called germline gene at one end, perhaps through a read error. V usage is TRBV5-4 and J usage is TRBJ1-2; 10 bases map to TRBD1. Germline values: CDR1 SGHNT, CDR2 YYREEE (reference sequence). This CDR3 is 16 amino acids long. CDR3 residues: CASSQERDRGNYGYTF. The CDR3 DNA follows: TGCGCCAGCAGCCAAGAACGGGACAGGGGTAACTATGGCTACACCTTC.

The V and J genes are TRBV7-3 and TRBJ1-5; TRBD1 might be the D (6 bases). The V and J ends lost 5 bases and 4 bases respectively, with 24 bases between them. Germline V lookup: CDR1 SGHTA, CDR2 FQGTGA. The CDR3 is made up of 18 amino acids. In DNA form, the CDR3 reads TGTGCCAGCAGCCACTCCACAACCCGGACAGCCGAGAATCAGCCCCAGCATTTT. Its protein is CASSHSTTRTAENQPQHF.

The gene calls are TRBV14 and TRBJ2-7, with D maybe TRBD2 (6 bases). The CDR3 is made up of 15 amino acids. Germline CDR1 reads SGHDN; CDR2 reads FVKESK. V gave up 8 bases and J gave up 3 bases, with 20 bases separating them. CDR3 in amino acids: CASEADSGDFYEQYF. The CDR3, as DNA: TGTGCCAGCGAGGCCGATAGCGGCGACTTCTACGAGCAGTACTTC. Using reference TRBV14 and TRBJ2-7 for the parts outside the CDR3, the full variable domain is EAGVTQFPSHSVIEKGQTVTLRCDPISGHDNLYWYRRVMGKEIKFLLHFVKESKQDESGMPNNRFLAERTGGTYSTLKVQPAELEDSGVYFCASEADSGDFYEQYFGPGTRLTVT.

The chain combines TRBV6-5 with TRBJ1-2; 9 nucleotides match TRBD1. V shed 5 bases, J shed 0 bases, and the junction held 4 bases outside the gene matches. CDR3 length equals 15 residues. Germline V gene sequence: CDR1 MNHEY, CDR2 SVGAGI. As DNA, the CDR3 is TGTGCCAGCAGTGGGACAGGGACGACTAACTATGGCTACACCTTC. Translating it yields CASSGTGTTNYGYTF.

This sequence joins TRBV27 and TRBJ1-2, with D tentatively TRBD1 (6 bases). The V end was cut by 6 bases, the J end by 6 bases, with 14 bases between. CDR1 and CDR2 (germline): MNHEY, SMNVEV (reference sequence). The CDR3 sequence is 13 residues long. As DNA, the CDR3 is TGTGCCAGCAGAAAACAGGGTGTCGATGGCTACACCTTC. Translating gives CASRKQGVDGYTF.

V and J are TRBV9 and TRBJ2-1, with 10 bases identical to TRBD2. Per the germline V gene, CDR1 is SGDLS and CDR2 is YYNGEE. The length of the CDR3 is 16 residues. The J segment lost 4 bases and the V segment lost 0 bases, leaving 4 bases of the junction unmatched. CDR3 sequence: CASSVVAGGDYNEQFF. CDR3 DNA sequence: TGTGCCAGCAGCGTAGTAGCGGGGGGCGATTACAATGAGCAGTTCTTC.

The chain combines TRBV27 with TRBJ2-3, with no clear D. CDR3 length equals 14 residues. Per the germline V gene, CDR1 is MNHEY and CDR2 is SMNVEV (reference sequence). The V end was cut by 0 bases, the J end by 4 bases, with 8 bases between. The CDR3 nucleotides read TGTGCCAGCAGTTTATCGTACTTGCCAGATACGCAGTATTTT. Translating it yields CASSLSYLPDTQYF.

V and J are TRBV10-3 and TRBJ1-2, with 12 positions matching TRBD1. J was trimmed by 6 bases and V by 4 bases; bases with no gene match: 12. The CDR3 sequence is 17 residues long. CDR1 is ENHRY and CDR2 is SYGVKD in the germline V gene. CDR3 sequence (DNA): TGTGCCATCAGTGGACCGGGACAGGGGGCGGGAGGTAATGGCTACACCTTC. Translated: CAISGPGQGAGGNGYTF.

The chain joins TRBV28 to TRBJ2-5; the D gene is possibly TRBD1 (6 bases). V lost 6 bases, J lost 1 base, and 12 bases lay in between. CDR3 length: 14 amino acids. Germline lookup yields CDR1 MDHEN and CDR2 SYDVKM. The CDR3 DNA sequence: TGTGCCAGCAGGACGCAGGGGCCCCAAGAGACCCAGTACTTC. It specifies CASRTQGPQETQYF.

This rearrangement joins TRBV11-2 to TRBJ2-1, with D possibly matching TRBD1 (5 bases). Germline V gene lookup returns CDR1 SGHAT and CDR2 FQNNGV. The CDR3 sequence is 13 residues long. V was shortened by 0 bases and J by 5 bases, with 5 bases between the two germline ends. Here the CDR3 reads CASSLEDNNEQFF. CDR3 DNA: TGTGCCAGCAGCTTAGAGGACAACAATGAGCAGTTCTTC.

This clone has a handful of counts. The chain links TRBV5-6 to TRBJ2-6; D not certain. CDR1 is SGHDT and CDR2 is YYEEEE in the germline V gene. Trimming shortened V by 1 base and J by 0 bases, and 8 bases separated the two germline ends. The CDR3 is 16 amino acids. CDR3 region: CASSLFGGSGANVLTF. For the CDR3, the DNA is TGTGCCAGCAGCTTGTTCGGCGGCTCTGGGGCCAACGTCCTGACTTTC.

This chain uses TRBV11-3 with TRBJ2-1, with 10 positions matching TRBD2. V was clipped by 0 bases and J by 7 bases; unmatched bases: 3. Looked up from germline, CDR1 is SGHNT and CDR2 is YENEEA. This CDR3 has 15 residues. The CDR3 nucleotides are TGTGCCAGCAGCTTAGAAGCGGGGGGGAGTAATGAGCAGTTCTTC. Its translation: CASSLEAGGSNEQFF.

This clone was observed a few times. This chain links TRBV27 with TRBJ2-3; 8 nucleotides line up with TRBD2. The V gene end was trimmed by 4 bases and the J gene end by 4 bases; junction bases not matched to a gene: 10. CDR3 length equals 16 residues. Germline values: CDR1 MNHEY, CDR2 SMNVEV (reference sequence). CDR3 sequence: CASSSIWAGGADTQYF. CDR3 nucleotide sequence: TGTGCCAGCAGTTCTATTTGGGCGGGGGGAGCAGATACGCAGTATTTT.

V gene TRBV5-1 combines with J gene TRBJ1-1; tentative D call: TRBD1 (5 bases). The CDR3 sequence is 14 residues long. Per germline, CDR1 SGHRS and CDR2 YFSETQ. V was pared by 0 bases and J by 5 bases, with 11 bases between. CDR3 DNA: TGCGCCAGCAGCTTGGCCGGGGGTAGGACTGAAGCTTTCTTT. This translates into CASSLAGGRTEAFF.

This clone was seen a handful of times. V and J are TRBV11-2 and TRBJ2-1; 12 bases map to TRBD2. The CDR3 extends over 16 amino acids. With V trimmed by 0 bases and J by 6 bases, 3 bases remained unmatched. Germline V gene data show CDR1 as SGHAT and CDR2 as FQNNGV. In DNA form, the CDR3 reads TGTGCCAGCAGCTTAGAGGCGGGACTAGCGGGCAATGAGCAGTTCTTC. This gives the protein CASSLEAGLAGNEQFF.

The V and J genes are TRBV5-1 and TRBJ1-4, with a possible D match to TRBD1 (5 bases). The CDR3 length is 15 residues. V was pared by 4 bases and J by 0 bases, with 10 bases between. CDR1 is SGHRS, CDR2 YFSETQ, per germline. CDR3: CASSLTVATNEKLFF. The CDR3 DNA follows: TGCGCCAGCAGCCTGACAGTTGCAACTAATGAAAAACTGTTTTTT.

The chain uses TRBV18 and TRBJ2-7, with TRBD1 identical over 7 bases. This CDR3 region has 13 residues. After removal of 4 bases from V and 6 bases from J, the junction contained 6 bases not matched to a gene. Germline V lookup: CDR1 KGHSH, CDR2 LQKENI. CDR3 bases: TGTGCCAGCTCACACCCAGACAGGGCCGAGCAGTACTTC. It codes for CASSHPDRAEQYF.

The V and J genes are TRBV19 and TRBJ2-2; the match to TRBD1 covers 10 bases. Trimming at V came to 4 bases and at J to 6 bases, leaving 2 bases not matched to a gene. The CDR3 contains 14 residues. CDR1 is LNHDA and CDR2 is SQIVND in the germline V gene (reference sequence). CDR3 loop: CASSRGQGAGELFF. CDR3 bases: TGTGCCAGTAGTAGAGGACAGGGGGCCGGGGAGCTGTTTTTT.

The rearrangement joins TRBV6-6 to TRBJ1-1; unclear D gene. Trimming left V 7 bases short and J 1 base short, with 16 bases between. CDR3 length: 15 amino acids. CDR1 MNHNY and CDR2 SVGAGI come from the germline V gene (reference sequence). Here the CDR3 reads CASMTGRLKNTEAFF. CDR3 nucleotide sequence: TGTGCCAGCATGACGGGAAGACTGAAGAACACTGAAGCTTTCTTT.

The CDR3 loop is CASSPGGRNEQFF. In DNA form, the CDR3 reads TGTGCCAGCAGCCCGGGGGGGCGCAATGAGCAGTTCTTC. The V gene is TRBV6-5, the J gene TRBJ2-1, with 8 bases aligning to TRBD2. CDR3 length equals 13 residues. Germline CDR1 MNHEY, CDR2 SVGAGI. Trimming at V came to 6 bases and at J to 6 bases, leaving 4 bases not matched to a gene.